The 13 T cell receptor beta chains listed next were all sequenced from one sample in a study of blood T cell repertoires in COVID-19. Sequencing was performed with immunoSEQ multiplex PCR; in TCRdb, only in-frame clones are kept and a portion is missing. The top ten clones hold around 10% of a sample with 87,000 or so clones, about 87% of them seen once. Input material: peripheral blood. These receptors were collected from a man older than 75 with acute or convalescent COVID-19.

In this sample, this clone turned up once. DNA for the CDR3: TGTGCAAGTCGCTTAGCGCCCGGGGAACGGGAGGCATTGAACTACGAGCAGTACTTC. It codes for CASRLAPGEREALNYEQYF. The chain couples TRBV12-2 to TRBJ2-7; TRBD2 is taken as the D call from the table, unchecked against the DNA. TRBV12-2 is reported as a pseudogene. CDR3 size: 19 residues.

The chain links TRBV5-1 to TRBJ1-2; 7 positions match TRBD1. The CDR3 runs to 14 residues. V lost 4 bases and J lost 0; bases outside the gene matches: 3. Looked up from germline, CDR1 is SGHRS and CDR2 is YFSETQ. CDR3 nucleotides: TGCGCCAGCAGCATCGGGACAGCTAACTATGGCTACACCTTC. Protein product: CASSIGTANYGYTF.

The chain has TRBV11-2 and TRBJ1-2; a weak D match, TRBD1 (5 bases). V lost 6 bases to trimming and J lost 5 bases, with 13 bases between them. This CDR3 comprises 13 residues. Germline CDR1 reads SGHAT; CDR2 reads FQNNGV. The DNA of the CDR3 is TGTGCCAGCAGTTACCGACGGGGGTATGGCTACACCTTC. Amino acids: CASSYRRGYGYTF.

The V and J genes are TRBV14 and TRBJ1-4; no reliable D call. Trimming removed 1 base from V and 7 bases from J, with 7 bases in between. The V gene's germline CDR1 is SGHDN and CDR2 FVKESK. The CDR3 contains 13 residues. The CDR3 nucleotides read TGTGCCAGCAGCCAAGGAATCAGTGAAAAACTGTTTTTT. This translates into CASSQGISEKLFF.

This clone has more than one count but fewer than ten. The CDR3 region has the DNA TGTGCTAGTGGTCTCGGGTGGGAGCAGTTCTTC. Its protein is CASGLGWEQFF. The chain carries TRBV12-5 and TRBJ2-1, with D uncertain. V was cut by 5 bases and J by 10 bases, with 9 bases left in between. Looked up from germline, CDR1 is LGHNT and CDR2 is FRNRAP. The CDR3 contains 11 residues.

The V gene is TRBV19, the J gene TRBJ1-2, with D unclear. V was cut by 7 bases and J by 4 bases, with 13 bases left in between. Per germline, CDR1 LNHDA and CDR2 SQIVND (reference sequence). CDR3 length: 13 amino acids. CDR3 coding DNA: TGTGCCAGTAAGGGAGGGTCCGCCTATGGCTACACCTTC. This translates into CASKGGSAYGYTF.

The chain carries TRBV5-1 and TRBJ1-3; D perhaps matches TRBD1 (5 bases). Germline-derived CDR1 and CDR2 are SGHRS and YFSETQ. CDR3 length: 17 residues. V lost 4 bases and J lost 0, with 17 bases in between. CDR3 sequence: CASSPLGGSGSGNTIYF. The CDR3 nucleotides read TGCGCCAGCAGCCCCCTGGGGGGATCGGGCTCTGGAAACACCATATATTTT.

This rearrangement joins TRBV7-2 to TRBJ1-1; TRBD1 matches 9 bases. Germline assignment: CDR1 SGHTA and CDR2 FQGNSA. This CDR3 contains 14 residues. Germline trimming cut 5 bases from V and 1 base from J; bases unmatched to any gene: 2. Here the CDR3 DNA reads TGTGCCAGCAGCCCGGACAGGGGGAACACTGAAGCTTTCTTT. Translating gives CASSPDRGNTEAFF.

The chain uses TRBV11-3 and TRBJ2-1, with D possibly TRBD2 on 5 matching bases. This CDR3 has 17 residues. Trimming took 7 bases from V and 0 from J, leaving 19 bases between them. Germline CDR1 SGHNT, CDR2 YENEEA. The CDR3 sequence: CASTRGSGRSSYNEQFF. The CDR3 DNA reads TGTGCCAGCACCCGTGGGAGCGGCCGAAGCTCCTACAATGAGCAGTTCTTC.

This rearrangement joins TRBV7-8 to TRBJ1-3; D perhaps matches TRBD1 (6 bases). The germline V and J ends were trimmed by 2 bases and 1 base, with 9 bases remaining between them. The CDR3 is made up of 15 amino acids. Per germline, CDR1 SGHVS and CDR2 FQNEAQ. The CDR3 region is CASSLTGISGNTIYF. CDR3 bases: TGTGCCAGCAGCTTAACAGGGATTTCTGGAAACACCATATATTTT.

This clone was detected once. CDR3 bases: TGTGCCAGCAGCCCAGACAGCTCCTACAATGAGCAGTTCTTC. Its protein is CASSPDSSYNEQFF. V usage is TRBV11-3 and J usage is TRBJ2-1; possible D gene TRBD1, 5 bases. Trimming left V 5 bases short and J 0 bases short, with 8 bases between. CDR1 is SGHNT and CDR2 is YENEEA in the germline V gene. This CDR3 contains 14 residues.

This chain joins TRBV7-3 and TRBJ2-2; 7 bases fit TRBD2. V dropped 3 bases and J dropped 0; count of bases not matched to a gene: 1. This CDR3 region has 15 residues. Germline values: CDR1 SGHTA, CDR2 FQGTGA. Here the CDR3 reads CASSLSGANTGELFF. As DNA, the CDR3 is TGTGCCAGCAGCTTGAGCGGGGCGAACACCGGGGAGCTGTTTTTT.

This clone was counted once. This chain uses TRBV5-8 with TRBJ1-2; 9 positions match TRBD1. This CDR3 contains 14 residues. V dropped 4 bases and J dropped 2; count of bases not matched to a gene: 3. CDR1 SGHTS and CDR2 YDEGEE come from the germline V gene. CDR3 sequence reads: CASSRGQGNYGYTF. The DNA of the CDR3 is TGTGCCAGCAGCCGTGGACAGGGGAACTATGGCTACACCTTC.